This passage covers 9 T cell receptor beta chains from one sample sequenced in a study of PD-L1 blockade in urothelial cancer. Only in-frame clones appear in the TCRdb table, and some are missing; sequencing was by immunoSEQ multiplex PCR. Of about 40,000 clones in the sample, around 82% were seen once. Sequences were derived from PBMCs, sampled around atezolizumab (anti-PD-L1) treatment. These receptors came from a man in his sixties with urothelial cancer.

This chain uses TRBV28 with TRBJ1-1, with D tentatively TRBD1 (5 bases). V was cut by 7 bases and J by 3 bases, with 12 bases left in between. The CDR3 spans 13 residues. Germline V CDR1 and CDR2: MDHEN, SYDVKM. CDR3 bases: TGTGCCAGCACCAGGGCCAGGTACACTGAAGCTTTCTTT. Amino acids: CASTRARYTEAFF.

The chain combines TRBV9 with TRBJ1-1; D gene unclear. Trimming removed 0 bases from V and 5 bases from J, with 11 bases in between. This CDR3 spans 14 amino acids. The V gene's germline CDR1 is SGDLS and CDR2 YYNGEE. The CDR3 loop reads CASSVGGGRTEAFF. The CDR3 DNA reads TGTGCCAGCAGCGTAGGAGGCGGGAGGACTGAAGCTTTCTTT.

The chain combines TRBV28 with TRBJ1-6; no firm D call. The CDR3 contains 15 residues. The germline V gene has CDR1 MDHEN and CDR2 SYDVKM. Trimming shortened V by 6 bases and J by 0 bases, and 9 bases separated the two germline ends. The DNA of the CDR3 is TGTGCCAGCAGGAACGACAACTCCTATAATTCACCCCTCCACTTT. Protein product: CASRNDNSYNSPLHF.

This clone was counted between two and nine times. The V gene is TRBV6-4, the J gene TRBJ2-2; a weak D match, TRBD2 (6 bases). V shed 6 bases and J shed 6 bases, with 17 bases lying between them. The CDR3 sequence is 15 residues long. Germline CDR1 is MRHNA and CDR2 is SNTAGT. The CDR3 region has the DNA TGTGCCAGCAGCCGGGACTCCGTTAGAGCCGGGGAGCTGTTTTTT. It is translated as CASSRDSVRAGELFF.

This clone was seen only once. The rearrangement joins TRBV5-1 to TRBJ2-1, with unresolved D. The CDR3 length is 13 residues. V lost 0 bases and J lost 6, with 7 bases in between. The V gene's germline CDR1 is SGHRS and CDR2 YFSETQ. Here the CDR3 DNA reads TGCGCCAGCAGCTTGGCCTCGGTCAATGAGCAGTTCTTC. Protein product: CASSLASVNEQFF.

The gene calls are TRBV27 and TRBJ2-5; 9 nucleotides match TRBD1. V dropped 5 bases and J dropped 5; count of bases not matched to a gene: 9. The CDR3 sequence is 15 residues long. Per the germline V gene, CDR1 is MNHEY and CDR2 is SMNVEV (reference sequence). The chain's CDR3 is CASSTPGQGQETQYF. The CDR3 DNA reads as TGTGCCAGCAGTACCCCGGGACAGGGACAGGAGACCCAGTACTTC.

This clone was recorded once. J is TRBJ1-2 and V is TRBV28; 8 bases fit TRBD1. Germline CDR1 and CDR2: MDHEN and SYDVKM. The V and J ends lost 2 bases and 4 bases, in that order; junction bases with no gene match: 9. This CDR3 region has 16 residues. CDR3 nucleotides: TGTGCCAGCAGTTTAGGAGGGCCAGGGGGCAGCTATGGCTACACCTTC. As protein: CASSLGGPGGSYGYTF.

The chain couples TRBV28 to TRBJ1-2, with a possible D match to TRBD1 (5 bases). V was shortened by 6 bases and J by 5 bases, with 13 bases between the two germline ends. Per germline, CDR1 MDHEN and CDR2 SYDVKM. CDR3 length: 13 residues. The CDR3 spells CASRGTGEYGYTF. Here the CDR3 DNA reads TGTGCCAGCAGAGGTACGGGGGAGTATGGCTACACCTTC.

The count of this clone is one. This rearrangement joins TRBV15 to TRBJ2-1; 12 positions match TRBD1. Germline V gene data show CDR1 as LNHNV and CDR2 as YYDKDF (reference sequence). The CDR3 has 18 residues. J was trimmed by 8 bases and V by 0 bases; bases with no gene match: 11. CDR3 in DNA: TGTGCCACCAGCAGAGAGGCCTTAGGGACAGGGGGCCGGGATGAGCAGTTCTTC. Amino acid sequence: CATSREALGTGGRDEQFF.